This T cell receptor (beta chain) was profiled in a study of shared clonotypes between healthy human individuals. Study context: Every donor yielded three CD4 naive, three CD4 memory, two CD8 naive and one CD8 memory plate. Study-wide results and limits: Naive CD4 clonotype sharing across a few donors was around 5%. Represented diversity (both genetic and exposure-history) was limited by the small number of donors.

Positive CCR7 selection of CD45RO-negative cells yielded the naive CD8 cells, and terminally differentiated effector memory CD45RA+ cells were excluded. This CDR3 comprises 15 residues. CDR1 and CDR2 (germline): SGHVS, FNYEAQ. The V and J ends lost 1 base and 7 bases respectively, with 13 bases between them. Researchers divided each subset's genomic DNA evenly across several immunoSEQ plates. The method was immunoSEQ multiplex PCR; TCRdb's version includes in-frame clones alone and lacks a portion of them. Counted here are roughly 2.1 million clones, roughly 91% occurring once; the ten biggest clones make up roughly 1.8%. Regarding this clone: The antigen is unknown.

The genes are TRBV7-6 and TRBJ2-2; D unresolved. Material: naive CD8+ T cells from PBMCs. This clonotype was sampled from a man younger than 35 in good health. Some clones in this sample may be carry-over from other donors' samples. CDR3 sequence (DNA): TGTGCCAGCAGCTTAGTGTGGCCTCAAAACGGGGAGCTGTTTTTT. It encodes CASSLVWPQNGELFF.